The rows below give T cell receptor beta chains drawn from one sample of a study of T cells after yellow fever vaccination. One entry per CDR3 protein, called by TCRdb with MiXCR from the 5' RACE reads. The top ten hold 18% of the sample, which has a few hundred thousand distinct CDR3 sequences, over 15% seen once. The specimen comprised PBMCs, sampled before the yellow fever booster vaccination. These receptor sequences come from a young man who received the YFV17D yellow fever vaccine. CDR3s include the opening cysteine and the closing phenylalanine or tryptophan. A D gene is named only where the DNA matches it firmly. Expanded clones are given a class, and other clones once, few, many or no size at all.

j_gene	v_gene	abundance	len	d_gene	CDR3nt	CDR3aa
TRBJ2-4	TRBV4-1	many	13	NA	TGCGCCAGCAGCCTCGACGACCAAAACATTCAGTACTTC	CASSLDDQNIQYF
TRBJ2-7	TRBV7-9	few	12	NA	TGTGCCAGCCTCGCACAGTCCTACGAGCAGTACTTC	CASLAQSYEQYF
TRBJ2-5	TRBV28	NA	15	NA	TGTGCCAGCAGTTTGGGGGGCATGAGACCAGAGACCCAGTACTTC	CASSLGGMRPETQYF
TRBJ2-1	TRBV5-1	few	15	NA	TGCGCCAGCAGCCCGGGAGGGACAGGGTTACATGAGCAGTTCTTC	CASSPGGTGLHEQFF
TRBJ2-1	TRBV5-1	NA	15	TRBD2	TGCGCCAGCAGCTGGGGCACTAGCGCCCACAATGAGCAGTTCTTC	CASSWGTSAHNEQFF
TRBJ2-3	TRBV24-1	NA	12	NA	TGTGCCACCAGTGTCGAGAGCGATACGCAGTATTTT	CATSVESDTQYF
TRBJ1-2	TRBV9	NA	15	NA	TGTGCCAGCAGCGTAGAGAAGTTCCCCTTCGGTGGCTACACCTTC	CASSVEKFPFGGYTF
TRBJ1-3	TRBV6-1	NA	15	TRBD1	TGTGCCACCCAGAGCGGACAGGGCTCTGGAAACACCATATATTTT	CATQSGQGSGNTIYF
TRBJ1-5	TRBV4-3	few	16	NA	TGCGCCAGCAGCCAAGGGCGGGGACTGAGCAATCAGCCCCAGCATTTT	CASSQGRGLSNQPQHF
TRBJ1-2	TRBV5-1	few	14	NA	TGCGCCAGCAGACCGGGAGGCCCTTGGGATGGCTACACCTTC	CASRPGGPWDGYTF
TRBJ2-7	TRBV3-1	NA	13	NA	TGTGCCAGCAGCCTACCAGGATTTAACGAGCAGTACTTC	CASSLPGFNEQYF
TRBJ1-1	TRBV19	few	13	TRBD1	TGTGCCAGTGGAGACAGGGGAAACACTGAAGCTTTCTTT	CASGDRGNTEAFF
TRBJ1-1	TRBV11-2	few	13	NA	TGTGCCAGCAGCCAGGGGTCGTACACTGAAGCTTTCTTT	CASSQGSYTEAFF
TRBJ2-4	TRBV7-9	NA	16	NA	TGTGCCAGCCCATGGGTAGCAGTCCGAGCCAAAAACATTCAGTACTTC	CASPWVAVRAKNIQYF
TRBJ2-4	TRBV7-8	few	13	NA	TGTGCCAGCAGCTTATTGTTGGGGGACATTCAGTACTTC	CASSLLLGDIQYF